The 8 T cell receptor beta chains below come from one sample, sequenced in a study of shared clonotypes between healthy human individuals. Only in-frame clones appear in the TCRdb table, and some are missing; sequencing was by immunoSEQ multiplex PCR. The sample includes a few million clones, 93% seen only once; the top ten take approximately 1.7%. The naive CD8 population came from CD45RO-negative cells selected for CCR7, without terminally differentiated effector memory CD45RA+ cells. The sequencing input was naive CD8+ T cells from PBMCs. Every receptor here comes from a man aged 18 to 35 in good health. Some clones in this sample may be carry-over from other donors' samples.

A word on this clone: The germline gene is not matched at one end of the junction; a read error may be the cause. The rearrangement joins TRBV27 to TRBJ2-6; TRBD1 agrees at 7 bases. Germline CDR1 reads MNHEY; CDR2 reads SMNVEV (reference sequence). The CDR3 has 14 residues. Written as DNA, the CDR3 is TGTGCCAGCGGCGCTACAGGGGTCTCCAACGGCCTGACTTTC. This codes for CASGATGVSNGLTF.

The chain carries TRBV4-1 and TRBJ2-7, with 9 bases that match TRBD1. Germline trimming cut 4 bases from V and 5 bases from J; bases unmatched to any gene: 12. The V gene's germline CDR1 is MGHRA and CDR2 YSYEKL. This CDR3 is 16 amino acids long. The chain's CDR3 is CASSPRTTGGFNEQYF. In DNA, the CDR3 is TGCGCCAGCAGCCCCAGGACCACAGGGGGCTTTAACGAGCAGTACTTC.

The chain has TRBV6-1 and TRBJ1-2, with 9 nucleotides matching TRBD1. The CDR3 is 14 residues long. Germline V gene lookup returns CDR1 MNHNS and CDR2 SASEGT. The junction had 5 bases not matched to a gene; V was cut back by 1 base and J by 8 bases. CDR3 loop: CASSEGDRAYGYTF. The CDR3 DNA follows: TGTGCCAGCAGTGAAGGGGACAGGGCGTACGGCTACACCTTC.

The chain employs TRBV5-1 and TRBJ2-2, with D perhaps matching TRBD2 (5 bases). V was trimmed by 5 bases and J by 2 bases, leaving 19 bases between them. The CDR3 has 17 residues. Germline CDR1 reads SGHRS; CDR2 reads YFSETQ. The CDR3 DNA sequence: TGCGCCAGCAGTTGGCCCCGGACTCGATCTAACACCGGGGAGCTGTTTTTT. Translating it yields CASSWPRTRSNTGELFF.

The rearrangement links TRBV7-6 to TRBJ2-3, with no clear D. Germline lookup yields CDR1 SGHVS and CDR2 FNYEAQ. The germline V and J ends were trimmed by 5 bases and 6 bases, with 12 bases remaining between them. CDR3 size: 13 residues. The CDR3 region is CASSPVIADTQYF. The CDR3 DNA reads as TGTGCCAGCAGCCCCGTGATTGCGGATACGCAGTATTTT. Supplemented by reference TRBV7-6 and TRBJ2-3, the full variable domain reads GAGVSQSPRYKVTKRGQDVALRCDPISGHVSLYWYRQALGQGPEFLTYFNYEAQQDKSGLPNDRFSAERPEGSISTLTIQRTEQRDSAMYRCASSPVIADTQYFGPGTRLTVL.

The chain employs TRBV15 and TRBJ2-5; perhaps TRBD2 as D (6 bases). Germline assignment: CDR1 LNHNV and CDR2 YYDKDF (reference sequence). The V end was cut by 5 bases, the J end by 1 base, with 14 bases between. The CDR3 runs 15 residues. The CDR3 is CATSVRGVGQETQYF. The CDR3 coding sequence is TGTGCCACCAGCGTGCGCGGGGTGGGCCAAGAGACCCAGTACTTC.

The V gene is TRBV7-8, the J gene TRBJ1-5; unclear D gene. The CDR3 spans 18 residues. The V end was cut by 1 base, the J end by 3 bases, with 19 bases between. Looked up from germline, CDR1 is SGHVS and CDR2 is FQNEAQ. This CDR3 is CASSLGFWLQTLNQPQHF. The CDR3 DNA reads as TGTGCCAGCAGCTTAGGGTTCTGGTTACAGACCCTCAATCAGCCCCAGCATTTT.

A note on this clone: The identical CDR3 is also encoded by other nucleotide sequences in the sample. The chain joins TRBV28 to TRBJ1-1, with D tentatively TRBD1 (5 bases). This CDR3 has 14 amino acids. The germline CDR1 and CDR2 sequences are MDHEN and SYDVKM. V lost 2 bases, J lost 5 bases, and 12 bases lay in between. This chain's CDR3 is CASSLGRVGTEAFF. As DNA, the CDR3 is TGTGCCAGCAGTTTAGGCAGGGTAGGGACTGAAGCTTTCTTT.